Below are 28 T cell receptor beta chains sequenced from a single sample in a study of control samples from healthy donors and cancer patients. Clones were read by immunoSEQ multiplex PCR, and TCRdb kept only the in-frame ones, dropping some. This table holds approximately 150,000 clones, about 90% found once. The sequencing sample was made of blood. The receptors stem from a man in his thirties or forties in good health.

This chain's CDR3 is CASSLVPLSGNTIYF. Here the CDR3 DNA reads TGCGCCAGCAGCTTGGTTCCGCTTTCTGGAAACACCATATATTTT. The V gene is TRBV5-1, the J gene TRBJ1-3; D call uncertain. The CDR3 extends over 15 amino acids. Germline lookup yields CDR1 SGHRS and CDR2 YFSETQ. The ends were cut back, 0 bases at V and 1 base at J, with 8 bases in the middle.

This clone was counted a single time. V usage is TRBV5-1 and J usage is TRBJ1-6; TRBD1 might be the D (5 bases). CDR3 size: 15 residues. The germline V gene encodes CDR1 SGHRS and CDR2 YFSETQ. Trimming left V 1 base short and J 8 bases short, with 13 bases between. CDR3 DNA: TGCGCCAGCAGCTTGTCTCCAGGGATGGATTCACCCCTCCACTTT. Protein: CASSLSPGMDSPLHF.

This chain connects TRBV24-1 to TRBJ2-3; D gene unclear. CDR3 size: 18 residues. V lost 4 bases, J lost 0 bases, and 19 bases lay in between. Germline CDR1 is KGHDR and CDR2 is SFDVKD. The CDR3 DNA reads TGTGCCACCAGTGACCCCCCCTATCCGGCCGATAGCACAGATACGCAGTATTTT. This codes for CATSDPPYPADSTDTQYF.

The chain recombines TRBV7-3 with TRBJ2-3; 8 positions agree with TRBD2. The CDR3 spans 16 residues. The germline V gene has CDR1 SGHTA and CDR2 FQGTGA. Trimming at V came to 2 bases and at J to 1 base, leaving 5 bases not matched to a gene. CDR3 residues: CASSLPAGAGTDTQYF. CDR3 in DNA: TGTGCCAGCAGCTTACCAGCGGGGGCTGGCACAGATACGCAGTATTTT.

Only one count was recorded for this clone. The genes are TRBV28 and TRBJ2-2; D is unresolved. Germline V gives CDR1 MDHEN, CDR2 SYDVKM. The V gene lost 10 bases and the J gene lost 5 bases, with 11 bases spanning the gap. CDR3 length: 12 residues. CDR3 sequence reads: CATPTLTGELFF. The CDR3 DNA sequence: TGTGCCACCCCGACCCTGACCGGGGAGCTGTTTTTT.

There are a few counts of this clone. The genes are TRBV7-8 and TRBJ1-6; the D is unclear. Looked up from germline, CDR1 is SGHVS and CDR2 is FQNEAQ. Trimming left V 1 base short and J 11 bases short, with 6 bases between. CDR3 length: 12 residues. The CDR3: CASSLGGTPLHF. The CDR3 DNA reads TGTGCCAGCAGCTTAGGTGGTACACCCCTCCACTTT.

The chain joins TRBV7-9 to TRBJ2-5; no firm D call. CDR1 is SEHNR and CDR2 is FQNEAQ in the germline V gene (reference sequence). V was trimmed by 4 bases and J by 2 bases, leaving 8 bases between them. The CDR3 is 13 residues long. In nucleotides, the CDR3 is TGTGCCAGCAGCTCCCGGGTACAAGAGACCCAGTACTTC. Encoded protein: CASSSRVQETQYF.

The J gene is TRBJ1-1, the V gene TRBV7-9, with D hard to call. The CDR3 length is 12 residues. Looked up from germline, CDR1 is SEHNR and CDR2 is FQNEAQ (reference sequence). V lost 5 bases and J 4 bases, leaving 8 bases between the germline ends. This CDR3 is CASSIDLTEAFF. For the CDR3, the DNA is TGTGCCAGCAGCATTGACCTCACTGAAGCTTTCTTT.

CDR3 nucleotides: TGTGCCAGCAGTTCCGGGACAGCAAACTACGAGCAGTACTTC. Encoded protein: CASSSGTANYEQYF. V is TRBV27 and J is TRBJ2-7; 7 bases map to TRBD1. This CDR3 region has 14 residues. Germline trimming cut 4 bases from V and 3 bases from J; bases unmatched to any gene: 6. Germline V lookup: CDR1 MNHEY, CDR2 SMNVEV (reference sequence).

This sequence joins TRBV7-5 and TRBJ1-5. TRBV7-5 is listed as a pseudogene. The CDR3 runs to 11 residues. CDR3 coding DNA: TGTGTCAGAAGCTCCAATCAGCCCCAGCATTTT. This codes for CVRSSNQPQHF.

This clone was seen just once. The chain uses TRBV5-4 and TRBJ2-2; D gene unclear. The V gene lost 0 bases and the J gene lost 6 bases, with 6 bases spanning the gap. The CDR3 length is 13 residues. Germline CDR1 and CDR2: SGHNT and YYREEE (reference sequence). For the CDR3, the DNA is TGTGCCAGCAGCTTGGAAGTTTCCGGGGAGCTGTTTTTT. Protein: CASSLEVSGELFF.

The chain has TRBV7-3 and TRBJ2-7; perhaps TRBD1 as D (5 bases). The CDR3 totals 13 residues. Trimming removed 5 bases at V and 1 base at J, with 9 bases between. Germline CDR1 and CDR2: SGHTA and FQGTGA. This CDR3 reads CASSPDTSYEQYF. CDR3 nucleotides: TGTGCCAGCAGCCCGGACACGTCCTACGAGCAGTACTTC.

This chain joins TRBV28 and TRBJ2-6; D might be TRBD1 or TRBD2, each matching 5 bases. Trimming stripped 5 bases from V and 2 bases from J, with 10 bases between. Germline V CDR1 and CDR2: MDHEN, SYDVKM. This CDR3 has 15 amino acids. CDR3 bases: TGTGCCAGCAGTACCCAGGGAGCTGGGGCCAACGTCCTGACTTTC. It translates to CASSTQGAGANVLTF. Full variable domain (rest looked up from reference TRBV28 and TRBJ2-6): DVKVTQSSRYLVKRTGEKVFLECVQDMDHENMFWYRQDPGLGLRLIYFSYDVKMKEKGDIPEGYSVSREKKERFSLILESASTNQTSMYLCASSTQGAGANVLTFGAGSRLTVL.

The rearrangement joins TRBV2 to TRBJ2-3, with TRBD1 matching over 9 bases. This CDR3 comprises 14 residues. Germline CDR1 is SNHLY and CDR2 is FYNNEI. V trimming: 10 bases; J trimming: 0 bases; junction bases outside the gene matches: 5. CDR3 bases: TGTGCCAAAACAGGGGGCCCAAGCACAGATACGCAGTATTTT. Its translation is CAKTGGPSTDTQYF.

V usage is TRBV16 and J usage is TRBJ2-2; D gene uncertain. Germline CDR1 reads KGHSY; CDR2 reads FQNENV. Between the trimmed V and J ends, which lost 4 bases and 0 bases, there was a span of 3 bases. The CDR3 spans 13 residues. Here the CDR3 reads CASSRTNTGELFF. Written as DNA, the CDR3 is TGTGCCAGCAGCCGGACGAACACCGGGGAGCTGTTTTTT.

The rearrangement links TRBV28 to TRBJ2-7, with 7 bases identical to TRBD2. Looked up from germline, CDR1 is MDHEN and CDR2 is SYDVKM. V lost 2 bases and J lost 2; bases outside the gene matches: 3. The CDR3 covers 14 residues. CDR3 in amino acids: CASSLPGRPYEQYF. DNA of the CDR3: TGTGCCAGCAGTTTACCCGGGAGGCCCTACGAGCAGTACTTC.

DNA of the CDR3: TGTGCCAGCAGCTTGGTAGGGAGGGGCACTGAAGCTTTCTTT. Protein product: CASSLVGRGTEAFF. The J gene is TRBJ1-1, the V gene TRBV7-3, with a tentative D call TRBD1 (5 bases). Trimming stripped 3 bases from V and 4 bases from J, with 12 bases between. The CDR3 totals 14 residues. CDR1 and CDR2 from the germline V gene are SGHTA and FQGTGA.

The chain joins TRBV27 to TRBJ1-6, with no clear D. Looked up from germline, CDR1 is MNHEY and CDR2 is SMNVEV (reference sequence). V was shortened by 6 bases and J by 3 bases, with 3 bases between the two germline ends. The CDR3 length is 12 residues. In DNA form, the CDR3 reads TGTGCCAGCAGCAACTATAATTCACCCCTCCACTTT. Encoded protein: CASSNYNSPLHF.

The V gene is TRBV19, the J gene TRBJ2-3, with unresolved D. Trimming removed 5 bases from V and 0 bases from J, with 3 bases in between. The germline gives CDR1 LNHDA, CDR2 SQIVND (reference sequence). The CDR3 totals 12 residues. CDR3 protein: CASSPSTDTQYF. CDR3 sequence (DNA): TGTGCCAGTAGTCCTAGCACAGATACGCAGTATTTT.

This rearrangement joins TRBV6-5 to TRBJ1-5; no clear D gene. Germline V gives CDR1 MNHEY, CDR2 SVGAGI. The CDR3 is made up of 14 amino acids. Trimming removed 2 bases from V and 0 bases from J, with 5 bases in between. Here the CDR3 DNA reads TGTGCCAGCAGTTACAAGTATAGCAATCAGCCCCAGCATTTT. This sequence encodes CASSYKYSNQPQHF.

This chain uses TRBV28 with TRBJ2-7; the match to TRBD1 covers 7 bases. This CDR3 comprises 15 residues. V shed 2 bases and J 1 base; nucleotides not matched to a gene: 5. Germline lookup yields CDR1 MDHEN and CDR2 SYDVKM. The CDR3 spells CASSLGRQGSYEQYF. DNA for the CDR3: TGTGCCAGCAGTTTAGGTCGACAGGGATCCTACGAGCAGTACTTC.

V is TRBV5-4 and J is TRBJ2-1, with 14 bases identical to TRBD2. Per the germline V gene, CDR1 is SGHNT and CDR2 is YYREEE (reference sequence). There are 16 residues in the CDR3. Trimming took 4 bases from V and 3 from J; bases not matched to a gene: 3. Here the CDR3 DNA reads TGTGCCAGCAGCCACGGGACTAGCGGGGGCTACAATGAGCAGTTCTTC. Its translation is CASSHGTSGGYNEQFF. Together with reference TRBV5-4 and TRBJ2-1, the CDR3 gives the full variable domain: ETGVTQSPTHLIKTRGQQVTLRCSSQSGHNTVSWYQQALGQGPQFIFQYYREEENGRGNFPPRFSGLQFPNYSSELNVNALELDDSALYLCASSHGTSGGYNEQFFGPGTRLTVL.

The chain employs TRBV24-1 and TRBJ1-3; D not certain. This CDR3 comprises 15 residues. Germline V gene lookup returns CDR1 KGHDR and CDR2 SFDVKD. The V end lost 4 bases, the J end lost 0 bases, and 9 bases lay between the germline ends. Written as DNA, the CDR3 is TGTGCCACCAGTGACAAGCCGATCTCTGGAAACACCATATATTTT. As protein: CATSDKPISGNTIYF.

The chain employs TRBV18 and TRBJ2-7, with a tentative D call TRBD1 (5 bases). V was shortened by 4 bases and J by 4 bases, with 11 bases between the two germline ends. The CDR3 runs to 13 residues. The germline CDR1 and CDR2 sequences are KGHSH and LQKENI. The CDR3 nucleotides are TGTGCCAGCTCACAAGATGACAGTTACGAGCAGTACTTC. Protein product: CASSQDDSYEQYF.

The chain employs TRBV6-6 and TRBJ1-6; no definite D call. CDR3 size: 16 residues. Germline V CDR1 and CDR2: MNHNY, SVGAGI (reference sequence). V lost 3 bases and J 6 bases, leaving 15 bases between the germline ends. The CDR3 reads CASSYSGSPVNSPLHF. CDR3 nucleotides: TGTGCCAGCAGTTATTCCGGCAGCCCGGTTAATTCACCCCTCCACTTT.

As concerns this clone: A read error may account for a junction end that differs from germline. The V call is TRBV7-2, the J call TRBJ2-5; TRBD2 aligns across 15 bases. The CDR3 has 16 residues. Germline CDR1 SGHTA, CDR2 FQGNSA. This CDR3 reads CASSLGLAGGQETQYF. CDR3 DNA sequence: TGTGCCAGCAGTTTAGGACTAGCGGGGGGGCAAGAGACCCAGTACTTC.

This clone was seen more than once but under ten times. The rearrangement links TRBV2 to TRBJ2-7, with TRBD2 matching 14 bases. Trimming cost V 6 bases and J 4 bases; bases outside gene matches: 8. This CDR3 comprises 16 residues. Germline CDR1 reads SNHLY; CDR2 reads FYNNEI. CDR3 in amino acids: CASSGGLAGGLYEQYF. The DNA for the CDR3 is TGTGCCAGCAGCGGAGGACTAGCGGGGGGCCTATACGAGCAGTACTTC. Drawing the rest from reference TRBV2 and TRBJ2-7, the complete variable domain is EPEVTQTPSHQVTQMGQEVILRCVPISNHLYFYWYRQILGQKVEFLVSFYNNEISEKSEIFDDQFSVERPDGSNFTLKIRSTKLEDSAMYFCASSGGLAGGLYEQYFGPGTRLTVT.

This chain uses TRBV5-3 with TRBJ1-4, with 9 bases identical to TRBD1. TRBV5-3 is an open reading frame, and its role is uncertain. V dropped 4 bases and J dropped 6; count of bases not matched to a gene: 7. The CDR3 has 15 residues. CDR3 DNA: TGTGCCAGAAGCCTCCGGGACAGGGTCTATGAAAAACTGTTTTTT. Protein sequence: CARSLRDRVYEKLFF.